The text below deals with one T cell receptor (beta chain). This same CDR3 is encoded by further DNA sequences in the sample. Sequencing used immunoSEQ multiplex PCR; TCRdb keeps in-frame clones, though not all of them. The sample lists roughly 330,000 clones, 80% to 90% occurring once. Enrollees, about 18 to 90 years old, lived in 24 US areas. Germline CDR1 reads SGHTA; CDR2 reads FQGTGA. Trimming stripped 3 bases from V and 0 bases from J, with 5 bases between. There are 13 residues in the CDR3. The data are from a study of blood T cell repertoires in COVID-19. For the study at large: Sources were T cells, B-cell-depleted T cells, or PBMCs; the material itself was cDNA or gDNA.

The sequence came from a woman aged 25 to 39 who had recovered from COVID-19. The rearrangement joins TRBV7-3 to TRBJ1-1; no firm D call. The sample taken for sequencing was PBMCs or T cells enriched from blood (not recorded which). This CDR3 is CASSFTVNTEAFF. The CDR3 DNA reads TGTGCCAGCAGCTTTACGGTGAACACTGAAGCTTTCTTT.